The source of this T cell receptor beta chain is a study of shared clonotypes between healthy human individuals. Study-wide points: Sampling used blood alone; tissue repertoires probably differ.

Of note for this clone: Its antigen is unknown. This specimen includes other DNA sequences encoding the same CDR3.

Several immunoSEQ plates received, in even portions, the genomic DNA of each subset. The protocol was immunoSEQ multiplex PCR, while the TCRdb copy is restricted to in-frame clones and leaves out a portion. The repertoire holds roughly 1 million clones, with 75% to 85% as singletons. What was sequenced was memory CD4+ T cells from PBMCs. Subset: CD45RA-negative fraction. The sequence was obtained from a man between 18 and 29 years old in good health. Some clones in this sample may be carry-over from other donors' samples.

The CDR3 DNA follows: TGTGCCAGCAGCTTAATTGGAGAGACCCAGTACTTC. Protein sequence: CASSLIGETQYF. This chain joins TRBV7-3 and TRBJ2-5; D is undetermined. Trimming took 1 base from V and 4 from J, leaving 4 bases between them. This CDR3 spans 12 amino acids. CDR1 and CDR2 from the germline V gene are SGHTA and FQGTGA.